The T cell receptor (beta chain) described here comes from a study of STAT3 mutations in large granular lymphocyte leukemia. Study background: Canonical activating STAT3 mutations were detected in roughly half of the longitudinally sequenced T-LGLL patients. More than half of T-LGLL patients received immunosuppressive therapy.

Study observations and caveats: In T-cell large granular lymphocyte leukemia, about half of patients showed multiple immunodominant subclonotypes. Samples missed the first appearance of the clone.

On this clone itself: The target antigen is unknown.

Data came from immunoSEQ multiplex PCR; TCRdb stores just in-frame clones and leaves some out. The sample shows approximately 11,000 clones, roughly 85% of them seen only once. The CDR3 runs to 13 residues. Germline values: CDR1 SGHKS, CDR2 YYEKEE (reference sequence). V dropped 2 bases and J dropped 7 bases, with 12 bases sitting between them. J is TRBJ1-2 and V is TRBV5-5, with D possibly TRBD1 on 5 matching bases. What was sequenced was peripheral blood mononuclear cells. The clonotype was recovered from an elderly man with T-cell large granular lymphocyte leukemia. Some clones in this sample may be carry-over from other donors' samples. This chain's CDR3 is CASSLGTSGGYTF. CDR3 DNA: TGTGCCAGCAGCTTAGGGACTTCGGGTGGCTACACCTTC.